This T cell receptor (beta chain) is drawn from a study of blood T cell repertoires in COVID-19. About the research overall: COVID-19 samples collected from the United States, Italy and Spain covered acute and convalescent phases. T cells, B-cell-depleted T cells, or PBMCs provided the cDNA or gDNA that served as material.

Original processing notes: From reference gene primer amplification, estimates of nucleated cell counts were derived. The method was immunoSEQ multiplex PCR; TCRdb's version includes in-frame clones alone and lacks a portion of them. The D gene and trimming were derived from the DNA, and the V and J assignments and clone size from that table. This table holds about 58,000 clones, approximately 90% found once. CDR3 length equals 13 residues. Germline lookup yields CDR1 MRHNA and CDR2 SNTAGT. With 6 bases clipped from V and 7 bases from J, the junction kept 6 bases outside the gene matches. This clonotype originated in a woman aged 55-69 years with active COVID-19. Sequencing input: peripheral blood. The V and J genes are TRBV6-4 and TRBJ1-1; 9 bases map to TRBD1. CDR3 amino acids: CASREQGAGEAFF. For the CDR3, the DNA is TGTGCCAGCAGAGAACAGGGGGCGGGTGAAGCTTTCTTT.